The 25 T cell receptor beta chains given below trace back to one sample, sequenced in a study of identical twins. TCRdb re-derived calls from the 5' RACE reads in MiXCR, one entry per CDR3 protein. The data contain under 1 million distinct CDR3 sequences, 9% to 15% of them singletons. Another study also made use of these data, one on yellow fever vaccine responses in identical twins.

The specimen was PBMCs. The receptors stem from a woman aged 18 to 35 in good health.

This clonotype was observed a few times. This chain uses TRBV29-1 with TRBJ2-2; unclear D gene. Trimming pared 4 bases from V and 0 bases from J, leaving 9 bases between. The CDR3 has 14 amino acids. Germline CDR1 SQVTM, CDR2 ANQGSEA. The CDR3 region has the DNA TGCAGCGTTGTCCCGGGTTCGAACACCGGGGAGCTGTTTTTT. This translates into CSVVPGSNTGELFF.

The rearrangement joins TRBV4-1 to TRBJ2-3; maybe TRBD1 (5 bases). CDR1 is MGHRA, CDR2 YSYEKL, per germline. This CDR3 contains 17 residues. Trimming removed 1 base at V and 1 base at J, with 15 bases between. The CDR3 DNA reads as TGCGCCAGCAGCCAAGTTCAGGGCCAGCCTCGCACAGATACGCAGTATTTT. This translates into CASSQVQGQPRTDTQYF.

The chain is built from TRBV20-1 and TRBJ2-7; 9 bases align to TRBD1. Germline lookup yields CDR1 DFQATT and CDR2 SNEGSKA (reference sequence). The CDR3 is 14 residues long. V was pared by 0 bases and J by 6 bases, with 6 bases of the junction left unmatched. CDR3 nucleotides: TGCAGTGCTAGAGATCCTACAGGGGGCTCCGAGCAGTACGTC. Protein sequence: CSARDPTGGSEQYV.

There are a few counts of this clonotype. The chain employs TRBV6-1 and TRBJ1-1, with a tentative D call TRBD1 (6 bases). The germline gives CDR1 MNHNS, CDR2 SASEGT. V was clipped by 2 bases and J by 5 bases, with 6 bases between them. The CDR3 runs to 12 residues. This CDR3 is CASSERGTEAFF. The CDR3 nucleotides are TGTGCCAGCAGTGAAAGGGGGACTGAAGCTTTCTTT.

This clonotype was observed at least ten times. The chain links TRBV12-3 or TRBV12-4 to TRBJ2-7; 7 bases are shared with TRBD2. The CDR3 is made up of 15 amino acids. V trimming: 7 bases; J trimming: 3 bases; junction bases outside the gene matches: 12. The CDR3 protein is CASTLARLAHYEQYV. CDR3 sequence (DNA): TGTGCCAGCACCCTCGCCCGACTAGCTCACTACGAGCAGTACGTC.

J is TRBJ2-3 and V is TRBV12-3 or TRBV12-4; D unclear. The CDR3 sequence is 13 residues long. The V gene lost 5 bases and the J gene lost 2 bases, with 8 bases spanning the gap. The CDR3 protein is CASSPTFTDTQYF. As DNA, the CDR3 is TGTGCCAGCAGTCCGACCTTCACAGATACGCAGTATTTT.

In this sample, this clonotype turned up many times. The chain employs TRBV3-1 and TRBJ2-1, with 7 bases matching TRBD2. This CDR3 comprises 17 residues. V lost 4 bases and J lost 4; bases outside the gene matches: 13. From germline, CDR1 is LGHDT and CDR2 YNNKEL (reference sequence). CDR3 DNA: TGTGCCAGCAGCCCCCTCCTGACTAGCAGCAAGTACAATGAGCAGTTCTTC. This translates into CASSPLLTSSKYNEQFF.

In this sample, this clonotype turned up many times. The chain has TRBV27 and TRBJ2-7; 13 nucleotides line up with TRBD2. The CDR3 is 19 amino acids. Germline lookup yields CDR1 MNHEY and CDR2 SMNVEV (reference sequence). V shed 0 bases, J shed 4 bases, and the junction held 12 bases outside the gene matches. The CDR3 reads CASSLSRGGLAGLLYEQYF. The CDR3 DNA reads as TGTGCCAGCAGTTTATCTCGGGGGGGACTAGCGGGACTCCTTTACGAGCAGTACTTC.

The chain carries TRBV14 and TRBJ2-7; 8 bases line up with TRBD2. The CDR3 runs to 16 residues. The V gene's germline CDR1 is SGHDN and CDR2 FVKESK. Germline trimming cut 4 bases from V and 6 bases from J; bases unmatched to any gene: 14. The CDR3 DNA reads as TGTGCCAGCAGCCCCCCGTGGACAAGCGGGAGATTCGAGCAGTACTTC. Its protein product is CASSPPWTSGRFEQYF.

This clonotype has a handful of counts. This rearrangement joins TRBV29-1 to TRBJ2-5, with unresolved D. The V and J ends lost 0 bases and 1 base respectively, with 9 bases between them. This CDR3 has 14 amino acids. Germline V gene sequence: CDR1 SQVTM, CDR2 ANQGSEA. The CDR3 DNA reads TGCAGCGTTGAAGATCCGGCCTCCCAAGAGACCCAGTACTTC. As protein: CSVEDPASQETQYF.

This clonotype was found many times. The V gene is TRBV27, the J gene TRBJ2-1, with 7 bases lining up with TRBD2. The CDR3 sequence is 14 residues long. V was pared by 3 bases and J by 4 bases, with 3 bases of the junction left unmatched. Germline assignment: CDR1 MNHEY and CDR2 SMNVEV (reference sequence). The DNA for the CDR3 is TGTGCCAGCAGTTTTTCTAGCGGTTACAATGAGCAGTTCTTC. The encoded protein is CASSFSSGYNEQFF.

This clonotype showed up many times. This chain connects TRBV3-1 to TRBJ2-1, with D possibly being TRBD2 (5 bases). Germline values: CDR1 LGHDT, CDR2 YNNKEL (reference sequence). The length of the CDR3 is 13 residues. Trimming removed 5 bases at V and 9 bases at J, with 14 bases between. CDR3 coding DNA: TGTGCCAGCAGCTCGCCGGGGAAGGGTGAGCAGTTCTTC. Residues: CASSSPGKGEQFF.

This clonotype was seen ten or more times. V is TRBV28 and J is TRBJ1-2; 7 bases line up with TRBD1. Trimming took 5 bases from V and 4 from J; bases not matched to a gene: 10. CDR3 length: 15 residues. The V gene's germline CDR1 is MDHEN and CDR2 SYDVKM. The CDR3 nucleotides are TGTGCCAGCAGTGCAAGGACAGGAATCCTCTATGGCTACACCTTC. Amino acids: CASSARTGILYGYTF.

The genes are TRBV10-3 and TRBJ2-5, with 7 bases identical to TRBD1. This CDR3 has 14 amino acids. Germline-derived CDR1 and CDR2 are ENHRY and SYGVKD. V gave up 2 bases and J gave up 5 bases; unmatched junction bases: 5. CDR3 in DNA: TGTGCCATCAGTGAGCGAGGGGGCCTCGAGACCCAGTACTTC. This sequence encodes CAISERGGLETQYF.

This clonotype was seen only a few times. The chain is built from TRBV4-1 and TRBJ2-3; 11 nucleotides match TRBD2. The germline CDR1 and CDR2 sequences are MGHRA and YSYEKL. The CDR3 has 21 residues. Trimming took 1 base from V and 1 from J; bases not matched to a gene: 16. The CDR3 region is CASSQGDPGLAASIRTDTQYF. The CDR3 DNA reads TGCGCCAGCAGCCAAGGCGACCCGGGACTAGCGGCAAGTATACGCACAGATACGCAGTATTTT.

The chain employs TRBV10-3 and TRBJ1-2; D is possibly TRBD1 (6 bases). With 6 bases removed from V and 8 bases from J, the gap between germline ends came to 19 bases. Germline V CDR1 and CDR2: ENHRY, SYGVKD. The CDR3 has 14 residues. The CDR3 loop reads CAIRETGPTLGYTF. DNA for the CDR3: TGTGCCATCAGAGAGACAGGCCCCACCCTCGGCTACACCTTC.

The genes are TRBV7-6 and TRBJ1-6; 11 positions agree with TRBD1. The CDR3 consists of 15 residues. Germline CDR1 and CDR2: SGHVS and FNYEAQ. V lost 6 bases, J lost 7 bases, and 5 bases stayed unmatched. Here the CDR3 reads CASRPGQGANSPLHF. CDR3 coding DNA: TGTGCCAGCAGACCCGGACAGGGGGCGAATTCACCCCTCCACTTT.

The chain carries TRBV28 and TRBJ2-6; TRBD1 aligns across 9 bases. V was pared by 6 bases and J by 0 bases, with 15 bases of the junction left unmatched. CDR1 MDHEN and CDR2 SYDVKM come from the germline V gene. The CDR3 consists of 20 residues. DNA for the CDR3: TGTGCCAGCAGCAAGAACACAGGGGACAGGGCCAGCTCTGGGGCCAACGTCCTGACTTTC. Amino acid sequence: CASSKNTGDRASSGANVLTF. Using reference TRBV28 and TRBJ2-6 for the parts outside the CDR3, the full variable domain is DVKVTQSSRYLVKRTGEKVFLECVQDMDHENMFWYRQDPGLGLRLIYFSYDVKMKEKGDIPEGYSVSREKKERFSLILESASTNQTSMYLCASSKNTGDRASSGANVLTFGAGSRLTVL.

The chain is built from TRBV11-3 and TRBJ1-1; D gene unclear. Germline assignment: CDR1 SGHNT and CDR2 YENEEA. V lost 2 bases and J lost 6, with 7 bases in between. The CDR3 runs to 12 residues. The CDR3 DNA follows: TGTGCCAGCAGCTTAAGCGCAGCTGAAGCTTTCTTT. Amino acid sequence: CASSLSAAEAFF.

This clonotype appeared many times. V usage is TRBV5-1 and J usage is TRBJ2-5, with TRBD2 matching over 9 bases. With V trimmed by 0 bases and J by 2 bases, 5 bases remained unmatched. Germline V gives CDR1 SGHRS, CDR2 YFSETQ. The CDR3 extends over 16 amino acids. CDR3 DNA: TGCGCCAGCAGCTTGGGAAGCGGGAGGCGTCAAGAGACCCAGTACTTC. It translates to CASSLGSGRRQETQYF.

This clonotype showed up just a few times. The chain has TRBV5-1 and TRBJ2-7, with 8 nucleotides matching TRBD2. Germline lookup yields CDR1 SGHRS and CDR2 YFSETQ. The CDR3 contains 13 residues. Unmatched junction bases numbered 2, after V lost 4 bases and J lost 2 bases. CDR3 loop: CASSAGLAYEQYF. In DNA form, the CDR3 reads TGCGCCAGCAGCGCGGGACTAGCCTACGAGCAGTACTTC.

The chain combines TRBV20-1 with TRBJ2-5, with 12 bases aligning to TRBD2. Germline CDR1 DFQATT, CDR2 SNEGSKA (reference sequence). V shed 3 bases and J 5 bases; nucleotides not matched to a gene: 4. The CDR3 is 14 residues long. CDR3 bases: TGCAGTGCTAGTTCTAGCGGGGGGGCTGAGACCCAGTACTTC. Encoded protein: CSASSSGGAETQYF.

This clonotype appeared a few times. The rearrangement uses TRBV5-1 and TRBJ2-3; a weak D match, TRBD2 (6 bases). Trimming shortened V by 4 bases and J by 0 bases, and 21 bases separated the two germline ends. Germline CDR1 SGHRS, CDR2 YFSETQ. The CDR3 consists of 18 residues. The CDR3 nucleotides read TGCGCCAGCAGCCCCCGGGGTAGCGGAATTTCTAGCACAGATACGCAGTATTTT. Amino acid sequence: CASSPRGSGISSTDTQYF.

This clonotype was detected only a few times. This chain joins TRBV9 and TRBJ2-2; D gene uncertain. Germline V CDR1 and CDR2: SGDLS, YYNGEE. The CDR3 spans 13 residues. V was pared by 0 bases and J by 6 bases, with 6 bases between. The CDR3 region is CASSVVGPGELFF. The CDR3 bases are TGTGCCAGCAGCGTAGTTGGACCCGGGGAGCTGTTTTTT.

CDR3 amino acids: CSAEGGTTNEKLFF. The CDR3 nucleotides are TGCAGTGCTGAGGGGGGGACAACTAATGAAAAACTGTTTTTT. This rearrangement joins TRBV20-1 to TRBJ1-4, with D possibly matching TRBD1 (6 bases). From germline, CDR1 is DFQATT and CDR2 SNEGSKA (reference sequence). Trimming cost V 5 bases and J 0 bases, with 10 bases left between them. There are 14 residues in the CDR3.